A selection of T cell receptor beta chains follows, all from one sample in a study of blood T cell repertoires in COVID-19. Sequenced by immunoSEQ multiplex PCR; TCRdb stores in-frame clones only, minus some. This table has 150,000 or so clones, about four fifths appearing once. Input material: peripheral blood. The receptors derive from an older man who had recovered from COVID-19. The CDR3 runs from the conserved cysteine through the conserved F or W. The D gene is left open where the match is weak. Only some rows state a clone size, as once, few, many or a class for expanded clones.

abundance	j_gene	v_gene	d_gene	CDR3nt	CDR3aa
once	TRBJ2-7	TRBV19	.	TGTGCCAGTAGTCAAACCTGGGGCGGCGAGCAGTACTTC	CASSQTWGGEQYF
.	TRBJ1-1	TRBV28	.	TGTGCCAGCAGTTCGGGGACAACCTCTGAAGCTTTCTTT	CASSSGTTSEAFF
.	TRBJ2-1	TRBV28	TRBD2	TGTGCCAGCAGTTTCTCGGGAGGGCCCTCCTACAATGAGCAGTTCTTC	CASSFSGGPSYNEQFF
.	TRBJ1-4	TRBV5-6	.	TGTGCCAGCAGTTTCGAATCCCCGGGGGCAACTAATGAAAAACTGTTTTTT	CASSFESPGATNEKLFF
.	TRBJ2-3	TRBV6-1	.	TGTGCCAGCAGTGAAGTCGGCGGTACCACAGATACGCAGTATTTT	CASSEVGGTTDTQYF
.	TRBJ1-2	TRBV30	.	TGTGCCTGGAGTTTGGGGCCCGGTAATGGCTACACCTTC	CAWSLGPGNGYTF
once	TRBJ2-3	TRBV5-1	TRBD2	TGCGCCAGCAGAGCGGGAGTGATAGATACGCAGTATTTT	CASRAGVIDTQYF
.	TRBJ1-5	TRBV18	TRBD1	TGTGCCAGCTCACGAGGGACAGGGAATCAGCCCCAGCATTTT	CASSRGTGNQPQHF
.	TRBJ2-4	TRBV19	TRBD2	TGTGCCAGTAGTTCCTATAGCGGGAGGGTAGCCAAAAACATTCAGTACTTC	CASSSYSGRVAKNIQYF
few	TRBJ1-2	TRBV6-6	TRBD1	TGTGCCAGCAGTGCCGCGACAGGGGGCTATGGCTACACCTTC	CASSAATGGYGYTF
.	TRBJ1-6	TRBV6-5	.	TGTGCCAGCAGTTACGGCAGGTGGGAGGGGCATTCACCCCTCCACTTT	CASSYGRWEGHSPLHF
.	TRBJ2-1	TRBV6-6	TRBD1	TGTGCCAGCAGTTACTCGGACAGGGGGAAGTTCTTC	CASSYSDRGKFF
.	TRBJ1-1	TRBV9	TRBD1	TGTGCCAGCAGCGTAGCCGGGACAGACAACACTGAAGCTTTCTTT	CASSVAGTDNTEAFF
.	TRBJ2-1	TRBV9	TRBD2	TGTGCCAGCAGCGTAGGGGGACTAGCGGGAGTCAATGAGCAGTTCTTC	CASSVGGLAGVNEQFF
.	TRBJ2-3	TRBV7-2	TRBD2	TGTGCCAGCCAAGCGGGAGGAACAGATACGCAGTATTTT	CASQAGGTDTQYF
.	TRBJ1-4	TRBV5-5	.	TGTGCCAGCAGCCTAGAAAGTGCCCGTAATGAAAAACTGTTTTTT	CASSLESARNEKLFF
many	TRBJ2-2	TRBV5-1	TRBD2	TGCGCCAGCAGTGTAACCCCCGGGACTACTACCGGGGAGCTGTTTTTT	CASSVTPGTTTGELFF
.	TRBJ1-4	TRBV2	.	TGTGCCAGCAGCGGGAGTGAAAAACTGTTTTTT	CASSGSEKLFF
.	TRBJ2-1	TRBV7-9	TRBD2	TGTGCCAGCAGCACCCAAACGGGGCTAGCGGGGAATGAGCAGTTCTTC	CASSTQTGLAGNEQFF
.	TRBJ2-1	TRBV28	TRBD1	TGTGCCAGCAGTTTACGAGGGGGCGCCCACAATGAGCAGTTCTTC	CASSLRGGAHNEQFF
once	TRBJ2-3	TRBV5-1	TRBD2	TGCGCCAGCAGCGGGGGGACTAGCGGGATGACAGATACGCAGTATTTT	CASSGGTSGMTDTQYF
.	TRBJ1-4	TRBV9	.	TGTGCCAGCAGCGGGGGACTGACAAATGAAAAACTGTTTTTT	CASSGGLTNEKLFF
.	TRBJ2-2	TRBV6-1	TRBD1	TGTGCCAGCAGTGATACAGGGGGCACCGGGGAGCTGTTTTTT	CASSDTGGTGELFF
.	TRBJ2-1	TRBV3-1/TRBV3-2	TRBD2	TGTGCCAGCAGCGATCCGGGACTACTGGGAAGCTACAATGAGCAGTTCTTC	CASSDPGLLGSYNEQFF
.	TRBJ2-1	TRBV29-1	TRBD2	TGCAGCGGCGGGACTAGTCACAATGAGCAGTTCTTC	CSGGTSHNEQFF
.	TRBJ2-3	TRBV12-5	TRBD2	TGTGCTAGTGGTTTGGGTCGGATTAGCGGGATAGATACGCAGTATTTT	CASGLGRISGIDTQYF
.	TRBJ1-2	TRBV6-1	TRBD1	TGTGCCAGCAGTGACCCCCCGACAGGGGACTATGGCTACACCTTC	CASSDPPTGDYGYTF
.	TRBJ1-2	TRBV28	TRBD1	TGTGCCAGCAGATCAGGGACAGGGAATGGCTACACCTTC	CASRSGTGNGYTF
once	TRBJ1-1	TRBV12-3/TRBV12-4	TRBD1	TGTGCCAGCAGTTTACGGGACAGTGAAGCTTTCTTT	CASSLRDSEAFF
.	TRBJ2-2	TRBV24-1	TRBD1	TGTGCCACCAGTGATCCCCAGGGACAGGGGGCAACCGGGGAGCTGTTTTTT	CATSDPQGQGATGELFF
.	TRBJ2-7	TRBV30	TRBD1	TGTGCCTGGAGGGGGACAGGATCCCCCCTCTACGAGCAGTACTTC	CAWRGTGSPLYEQYF
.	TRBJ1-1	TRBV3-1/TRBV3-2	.	TGTGCCAGCAGCCAAGAGGGGGGTTTCGCTGAAGCTTTCTTT	CASSQEGGFAEAFF
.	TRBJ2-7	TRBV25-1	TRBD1	TGTGCCAGCAGGAGGGGGACAGGGGACTCCTACGAGCAGTACTTC	CASRRGTGDSYEQYF
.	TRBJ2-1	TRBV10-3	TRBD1	TGTGCCATCAGTGAGTCGGGACAGGGAAGTGTCGGTGAGCAGTTCTTC	CAISESGQGSVGEQFF
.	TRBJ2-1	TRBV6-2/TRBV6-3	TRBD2	TGTGCCAGCAGTATTCTAGCGGGAGGGCCCAATGAGCAGTTCTTC	CASSILAGGPNEQFF
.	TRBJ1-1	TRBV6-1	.	TGTGCCAGCAGTGAAGCCCGCCCGGGGAGGGGCGGCAGGTATACTGAAGCTTTCTTT	CASSEARPGRGGRYTEAFF